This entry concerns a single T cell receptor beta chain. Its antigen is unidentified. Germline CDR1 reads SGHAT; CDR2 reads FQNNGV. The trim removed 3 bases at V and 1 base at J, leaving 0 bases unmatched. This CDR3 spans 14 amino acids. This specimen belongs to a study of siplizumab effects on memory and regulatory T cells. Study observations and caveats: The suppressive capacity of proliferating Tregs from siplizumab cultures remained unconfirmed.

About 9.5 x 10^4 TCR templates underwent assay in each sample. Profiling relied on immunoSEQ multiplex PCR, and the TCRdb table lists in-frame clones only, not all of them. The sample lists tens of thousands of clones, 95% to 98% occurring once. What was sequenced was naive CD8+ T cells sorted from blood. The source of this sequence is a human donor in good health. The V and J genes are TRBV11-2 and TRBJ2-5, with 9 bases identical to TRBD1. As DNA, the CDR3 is TGTGCCAGCAGCTTGGGACAGGGCCAAGAGACCCAGTACTTC. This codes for CASSLGQGQETQYF.